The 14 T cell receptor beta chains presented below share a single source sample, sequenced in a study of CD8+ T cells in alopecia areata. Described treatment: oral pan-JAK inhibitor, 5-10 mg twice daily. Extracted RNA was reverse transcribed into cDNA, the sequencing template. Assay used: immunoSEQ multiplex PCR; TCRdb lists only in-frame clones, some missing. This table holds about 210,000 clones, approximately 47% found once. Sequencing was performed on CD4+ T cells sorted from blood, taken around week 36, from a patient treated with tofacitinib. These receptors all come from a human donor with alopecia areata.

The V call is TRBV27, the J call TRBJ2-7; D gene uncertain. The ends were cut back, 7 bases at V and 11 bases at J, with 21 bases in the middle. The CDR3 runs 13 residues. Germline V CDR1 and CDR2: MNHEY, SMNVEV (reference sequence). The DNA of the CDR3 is TGTGCCAGCACCGTACCCATTAGGTCTCCCGAGTACTTC. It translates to CASTVPIRSPEYF.

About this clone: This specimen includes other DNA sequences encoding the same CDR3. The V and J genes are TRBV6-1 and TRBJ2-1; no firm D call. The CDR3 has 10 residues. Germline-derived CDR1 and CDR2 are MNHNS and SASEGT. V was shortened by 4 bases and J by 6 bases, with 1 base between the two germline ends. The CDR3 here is CASSVNEQFF. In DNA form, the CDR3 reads TGTGCCAGCAGTGTCAATGAGCAGTTCTTC.

CDR3 coding DNA: TGCAGCGTTGAAGAAGTTGGGCGTTTTTGGCAGTTCTTC. Encoded protein: CSVEEVGRFWQFF. The genes are TRBV29-1 and TRBJ2-1, with D unclear. The CDR3 extends over 13 amino acids. Trimming took 0 bases from V and 12 from J, leaving 15 bases between them. Germline V gene sequence: CDR1 SQVTM, CDR2 ANQGSEA.

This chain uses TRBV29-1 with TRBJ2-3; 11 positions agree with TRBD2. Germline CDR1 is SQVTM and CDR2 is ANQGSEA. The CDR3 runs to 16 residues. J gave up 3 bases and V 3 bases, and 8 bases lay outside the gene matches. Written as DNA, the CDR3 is TGCAGCGTTGAGGGAACTAGCGGGAGCAAGACAGATACGCAGTATTTT. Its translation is CSVEGTSGSKTDTQYF.

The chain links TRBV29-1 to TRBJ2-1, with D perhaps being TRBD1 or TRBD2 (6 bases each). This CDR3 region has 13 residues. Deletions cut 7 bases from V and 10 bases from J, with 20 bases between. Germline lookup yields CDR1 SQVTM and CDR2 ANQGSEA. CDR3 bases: TGCAGCGCCCTTAGGGGGGCTCCCGTAGAGCAGTTCTTC. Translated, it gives CSALRGAPVEQFF.

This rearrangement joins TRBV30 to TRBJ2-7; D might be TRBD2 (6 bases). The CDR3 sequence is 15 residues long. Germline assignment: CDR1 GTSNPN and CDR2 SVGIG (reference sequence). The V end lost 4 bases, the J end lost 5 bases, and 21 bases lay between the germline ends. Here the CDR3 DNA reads TGTGCCTGGAATCAGGGAGGTAGGACCGCGCACGAGCAGTACTTC. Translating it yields CAWNQGGRTAHEQYF.

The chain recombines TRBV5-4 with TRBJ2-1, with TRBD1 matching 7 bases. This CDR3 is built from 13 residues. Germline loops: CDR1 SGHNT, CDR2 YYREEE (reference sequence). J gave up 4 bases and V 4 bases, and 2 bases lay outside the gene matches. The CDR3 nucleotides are TGTGCCAGCAGCATACAGGGGTACAATGAGCAGTTCTTC. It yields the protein CASSIQGYNEQFF.

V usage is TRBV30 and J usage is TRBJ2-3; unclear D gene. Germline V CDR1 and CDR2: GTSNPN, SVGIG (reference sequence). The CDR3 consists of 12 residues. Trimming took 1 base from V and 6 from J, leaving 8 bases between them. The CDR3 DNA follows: TGTGCCTGGAGTGGTCCCCCCGATACGCAGTATTTT. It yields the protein CAWSGPPDTQYF.

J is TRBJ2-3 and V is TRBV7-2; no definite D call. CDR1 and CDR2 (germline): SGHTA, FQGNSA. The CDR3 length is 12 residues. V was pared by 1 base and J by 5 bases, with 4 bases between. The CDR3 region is CASSLVGDTQYF. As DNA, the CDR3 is TGTGCCAGCAGCTTAGTGGGAGATACGCAGTATTTT.

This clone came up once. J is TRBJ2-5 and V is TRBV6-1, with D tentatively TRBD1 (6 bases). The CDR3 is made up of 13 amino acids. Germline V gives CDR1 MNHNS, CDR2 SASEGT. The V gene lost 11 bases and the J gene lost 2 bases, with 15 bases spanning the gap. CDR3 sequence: CAFSRTAQETQYF. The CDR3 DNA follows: TGTGCCTTTTCCCGGACAGCACAAGAGACCCAGTACTTC.

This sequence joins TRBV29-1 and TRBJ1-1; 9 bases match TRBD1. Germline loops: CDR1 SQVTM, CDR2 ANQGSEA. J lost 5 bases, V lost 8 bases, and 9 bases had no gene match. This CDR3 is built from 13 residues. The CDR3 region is CSTRQGGGTEAFF. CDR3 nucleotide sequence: TGCAGCACCCGACAGGGGGGAGGAACTGAAGCTTTCTTT.

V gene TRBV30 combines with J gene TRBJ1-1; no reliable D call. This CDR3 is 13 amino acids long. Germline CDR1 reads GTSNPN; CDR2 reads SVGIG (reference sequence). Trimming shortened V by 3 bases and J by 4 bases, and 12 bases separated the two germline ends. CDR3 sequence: CAWRGSWGTEAFF. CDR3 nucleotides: TGTGCCTGGAGGGGCTCCTGGGGCACTGAAGCTTTCTTT.

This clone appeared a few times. Here the CDR3 DNA reads TGTGCCAGCAGTTCGGACGGAGGAAGGACCGGGGAGCTGTTTTTT. It encodes CASSSDGGRTGELFF. The chain has TRBV28 and TRBJ2-2, with D possibly TRBD2 on 5 matching bases. Trimming removed 4 bases from V and 5 bases from J, with 14 bases in between. CDR1 and CDR2 (germline): MDHEN, SYDVKM. This CDR3 is built from 15 residues.

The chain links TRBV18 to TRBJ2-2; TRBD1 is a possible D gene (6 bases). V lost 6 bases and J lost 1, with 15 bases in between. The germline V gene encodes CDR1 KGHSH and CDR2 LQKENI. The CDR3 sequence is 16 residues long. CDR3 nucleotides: TGTGCCAGCTCTCTCCAGGGGACCAAGAACACCGGGGAGCTGTTTTTT. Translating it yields CASSLQGTKNTGELFF. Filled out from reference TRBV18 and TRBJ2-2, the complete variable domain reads NAGVMQNPRHLVRRRGQEARLRCSPMKGHSHVYWYRQLPEEGLKFMVYLQKENIIDESGMPKERFSAEFPKEGPSILRIQQVVRGDSAAYFCASSLQGTKNTGELFFGEGSRLTVL.